These T cell receptor beta chains were read from a single sample in a study of PD-1 blockade in mismatch repair-deficient tumors. Assay: immunoSEQ multiplex PCR; the TCRdb copy retains only in-frame clones and omits some. This sample has about 130,000 clones; 88% occur once, and the top ten carry roughly 10%. Specimen: peripheral blood, collected 72 weeks after starting pembrolizumab. All receptors derive from an adult with mismatch repair-deficient cancer. Each CDR3 is given with its conserved first and last residue.

J gene | V gene | CDR3 protein
TRBJ2-1 | TRBV19 | CASSIYRSSYNEQFF
TRBJ2-5 | TRBV27 | CASGSPGGGETQYF
TRBJ1-2 | TRBV14 | CASSQYPSQSDGYTF
TRBJ2-2 | TRBV4-2 | CASSQLGLHTGELFF
TRBJ2-1 | TRBV15 | CATSREPGGGVGSNEQFF
TRBJ2-2 | TRBV4-3 | CASSPGTSFGELFF
TRBJ2-1 | TRBV28 | CASSLGVAGLAYEQFF
TRBJ2-3 | TRBV11-2 | CASSLPAGSTDTQYF
TRBJ2-1 | TRBV27 | CASSPHVAGGPGDEQFF
TRBJ2-7 | TRBV4-2 | CASSQGGTSGNYEQYF
TRBJ1-4 | TRBV5-4 | CASSLATNEKLFF
TRBJ2-7 | TRBV7-2 | CASSPRQVMGHEQYF
TRBJ1-4 | TRBV5-1 | CASSLGQGGGEKLFF
TRBJ1-1 | TRBV19 | CASSIYTEAFF
TRBJ1-2 | TRBV6-6 | CASSSWPDRPAYGYTF
TRBJ1-1 | TRBV7-6 | CASSSGTVELSEAFF
TRBJ1-5 | TRBV4-1 | CASSQDSGSNQPQHF
TRBJ1-5 | TRBV4-1 | CASSLRQGGNQPQHF
TRBJ1-3 | TRBV6-5 | CASSYRGGGNTIYF
TRBJ2-7 | TRBV7-8 | CASSDTLYEQYF
TRBJ2-7 | TRBV6-4 | CASSALAGSEQYF
TRBJ1-2 | TRBV29-1 | CSVPDSHYGYTF
TRBJ2-1 | TRBV28 | CASSLLSGYSGSSYNEQFF
TRBJ1-1 | TRBV13 | CASSPRTDEAFF
TRBJ1-5 | TRBV28 | CASSPDIGNQPQHF
TRBJ1-3 | TRBV7-9 | CASSLAGNTIYF
TRBJ2-5 | TRBV6-5 | CASSRTGGRETQYF
TRBJ2-7 | TRBV9 | CASSAQQGTAYEQYF
TRBJ2-7 | TRBV29-1 | CSVVSAARATYEQYF
TRBJ2-5 | TRBV5-1 | CASSTAGLETQYF
TRBJ1-1 | TRBV7-9 | CASSLDGWGTAFF
TRBJ1-1 | TRBV11-3 | CASSLGALGAFF
TRBJ1-3 | TRBV2 | CASSGGQHSGNTIYF
TRBJ2-5 | TRBV19 | CASSIGTGMGETQYF
TRBJ1-2 | TRBV27 | CASSLSAGNYGYTF
TRBJ1-2 | TRBV19 | CASRGQGADGYTF
TRBJ2-7 | TRBV27 | CASSLSAGESAYEQYF
TRBJ2-7 | TRBV11-3 | CASPLRPARDDAEYF
TRBJ2-2 | TRBV30 | CAWSARSGELFF
TRBJ1-4 | TRBV25-1 | CASSEGAPNEKLFF
TRBJ1-1 | TRBV5-1 | CASSLWAENTEAFF